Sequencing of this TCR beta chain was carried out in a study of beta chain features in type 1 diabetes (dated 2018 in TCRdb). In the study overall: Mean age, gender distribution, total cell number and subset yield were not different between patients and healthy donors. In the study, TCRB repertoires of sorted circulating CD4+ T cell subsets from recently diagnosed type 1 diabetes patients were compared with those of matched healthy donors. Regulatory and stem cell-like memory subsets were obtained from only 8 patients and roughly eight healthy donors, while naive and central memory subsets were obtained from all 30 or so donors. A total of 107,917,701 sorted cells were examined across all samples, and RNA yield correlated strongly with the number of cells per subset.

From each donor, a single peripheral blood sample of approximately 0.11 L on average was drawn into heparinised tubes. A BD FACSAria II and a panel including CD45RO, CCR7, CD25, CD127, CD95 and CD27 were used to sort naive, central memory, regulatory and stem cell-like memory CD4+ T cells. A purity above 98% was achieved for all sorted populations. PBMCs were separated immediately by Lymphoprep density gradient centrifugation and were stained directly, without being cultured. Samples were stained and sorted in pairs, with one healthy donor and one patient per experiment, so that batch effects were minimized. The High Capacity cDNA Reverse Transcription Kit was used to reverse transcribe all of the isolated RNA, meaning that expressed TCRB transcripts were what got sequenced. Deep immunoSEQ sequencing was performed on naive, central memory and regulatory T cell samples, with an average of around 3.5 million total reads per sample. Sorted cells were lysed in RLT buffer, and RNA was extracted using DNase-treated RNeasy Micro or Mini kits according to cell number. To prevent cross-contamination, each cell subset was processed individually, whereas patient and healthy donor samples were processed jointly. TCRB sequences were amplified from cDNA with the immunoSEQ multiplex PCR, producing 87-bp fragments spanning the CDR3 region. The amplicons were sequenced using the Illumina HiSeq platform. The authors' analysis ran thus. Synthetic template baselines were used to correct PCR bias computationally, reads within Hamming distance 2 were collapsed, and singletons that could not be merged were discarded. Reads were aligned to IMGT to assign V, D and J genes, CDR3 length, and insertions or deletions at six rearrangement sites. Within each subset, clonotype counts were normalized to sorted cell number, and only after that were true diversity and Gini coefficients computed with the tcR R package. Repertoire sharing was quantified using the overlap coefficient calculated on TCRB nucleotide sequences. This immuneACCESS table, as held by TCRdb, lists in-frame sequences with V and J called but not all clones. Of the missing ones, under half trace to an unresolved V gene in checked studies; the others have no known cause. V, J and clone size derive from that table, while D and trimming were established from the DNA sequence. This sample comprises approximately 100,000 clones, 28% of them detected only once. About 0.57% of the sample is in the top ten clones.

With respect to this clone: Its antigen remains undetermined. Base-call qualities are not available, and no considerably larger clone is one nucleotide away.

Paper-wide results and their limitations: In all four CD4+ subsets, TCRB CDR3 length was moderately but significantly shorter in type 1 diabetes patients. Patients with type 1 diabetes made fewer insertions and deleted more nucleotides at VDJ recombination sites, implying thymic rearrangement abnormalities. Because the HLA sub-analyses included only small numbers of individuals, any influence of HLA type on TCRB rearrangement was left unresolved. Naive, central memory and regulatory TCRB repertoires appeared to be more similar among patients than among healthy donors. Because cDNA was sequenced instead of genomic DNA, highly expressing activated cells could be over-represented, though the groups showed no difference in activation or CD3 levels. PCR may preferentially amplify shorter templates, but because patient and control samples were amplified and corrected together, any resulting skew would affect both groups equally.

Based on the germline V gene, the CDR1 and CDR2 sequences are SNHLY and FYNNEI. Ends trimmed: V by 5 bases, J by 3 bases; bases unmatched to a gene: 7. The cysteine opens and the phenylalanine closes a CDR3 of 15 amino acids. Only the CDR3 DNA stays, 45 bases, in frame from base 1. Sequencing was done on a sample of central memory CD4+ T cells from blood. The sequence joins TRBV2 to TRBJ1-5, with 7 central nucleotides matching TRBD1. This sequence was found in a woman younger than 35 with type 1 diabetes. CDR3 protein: CASSFAGGSNQPQHF. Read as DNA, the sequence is TGTGCCAGCAGTTTCGCAGGGGGATCCAATCAGCCCCAGCATTTT. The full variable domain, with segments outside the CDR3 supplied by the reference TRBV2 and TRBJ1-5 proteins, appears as EPEVTQTPSHQVTQMGQEVILRCVPISNHLYFYWYRQILGQKVEFLVSFYNNEISEKSEIFDDQFSVERPDGSNFTLKIRSTKLEDSAMYFCASSFAGGSNQPQHFGDGTRLSIL.